Presented here are 21 T cell receptor beta chains from one specimen sequenced in a study of regulatory T cells in long-lasting Graves disease. Combining iRepertoire HTBI primers with Arm-PCR of CDR3 regions, the authors built TCR beta libraries. TCRdb itself ran the multiplex PCR reads through MiXCR, one entry per CDR3 protein. The sample records about 460,000 distinct CDR3 sequences, around a fifth being singletons. Time point here: persistent/refractory GD, antithyroid drugs over 5 years with positive TRAb. The authors made the TCR library using RNA they extracted from PBMCs. The sample in question was peripheral blood mononuclear cells (PBMCs), obtained when the disease was refractory, from a patient treated with antithyroid drugs. Receptor source: a female donor with Graves disease.

The chain links TRBV3-1 to TRBJ2-5; possibly TRBD2 for D (5 bases). The CDR3 loop spans 16 amino acids. Between the trimmed V and J ends, which lost 1 base and 3 bases, there was a span of 15 bases. Germline-derived CDR1 and CDR2 are LGHDT and YNNKEL (reference sequence). The CDR3, as DNA: TGTGCCAGCAGCCAAGTGGCCACAACTAGAGAAGAGACCCAGTACTTC. Translated, it gives CASSQVATTREETQYF.

At least ten counts were recorded for this clonotype. The V gene is TRBV2, the J gene TRBJ1-2; perhaps TRBD1 as D (5 bases). The CDR3 contains 18 residues. CDR1 and CDR2 (germline): SNHLY, FYNNEI. V was clipped by 0 bases and J by 0 bases, with 17 bases between them. The CDR3 region is CASSEAPFRGEANYGYTF. The CDR3 nucleotides read TGTGCCAGCAGTGAAGCCCCATTTCGAGGGGAAGCTAACTATGGCTACACCTTC.

This clonotype was counted ten times or more. V is TRBV28 and J is TRBJ1-2; D is ambiguous. V lost 7 bases and J 2 bases, leaving 14 bases between the germline ends. Per germline, CDR1 MDHEN and CDR2 SYDVKM. The CDR3 covers 14 residues. The CDR3 is CASTLHPGNYGYTF. The CDR3 bases are TGTGCCAGCACCCTTCACCCAGGAAACTATGGCTACACCTTC.

Only a few counts were recorded for this clonotype. The chain has TRBV20-1 and TRBJ1-1, with D possibly matching TRBD1 (5 bases). CDR1 and CDR2 (germline): DFQATT, SNEGSKA (reference sequence). Between the trimmed V and J ends, which lost 5 bases and 1 base, there was a span of 14 bases. There are 14 residues in the CDR3. The CDR3 sequence: CSAAPQGKNTEAFF. In DNA form, the CDR3 reads TGCAGTGCTGCGCCTCAGGGAAAGAACACTGAAGCTTTCTTT.

This clonotype was seen at least ten times. This sequence joins TRBV5-1 and TRBJ1-2, with 8 bases lining up with TRBD1. J was trimmed by 8 bases and V by 3 bases; bases with no gene match: 6. Per germline, CDR1 SGHRS and CDR2 YFSETQ. The CDR3 covers 13 residues. The CDR3 protein is CASSSGGQGGYTF. The CDR3 coding sequence is TGCGCCAGCAGCTCCGGAGGACAGGGAGGCTACACCTTC.

This clonotype was counted at least ten times. This chain joins TRBV6-1 and TRBJ1-5; unclear D gene. V shed 5 bases and J shed 3 bases, with 11 bases lying between them. This CDR3 has 14 amino acids. The germline V gene has CDR1 MNHNS and CDR2 SASEGT. This chain's CDR3 is CASSLRTANQPQHF. The CDR3 DNA follows: TGTGCCAGCAGTCTCAGGACTGCCAATCAGCCCCAGCATTTT.

This clonotype appeared many times. This chain connects TRBV7-3 to TRBJ1-1; TRBD1 matches at 9 bases. The CDR3 runs to 13 residues. The germline V gene has CDR1 SGHTA and CDR2 FQGTGA. Trimming cost V 3 bases and J 8 bases; bases outside gene matches: 4. CDR3 sequence: CASSFSTGGEAFF. The CDR3 region has the DNA TGTGCCAGCAGCTTTTCGACAGGGGGAGAAGCTTTCTTT.

The V call is TRBV29-1, the J call TRBJ1-2, with 12 positions matching TRBD1. This CDR3 is built from 12 residues. Germline V lookup: CDR1 SQVTM, CDR2 ANQGSEA. The V gene end was trimmed by 6 bases and the J gene end by 8 bases; junction bases not matched to a gene: 4. In DNA form, the CDR3 reads TGCAGCGTCCGGGACAGGGGGCACGGCTACACCTTC. It specifies CSVRDRGHGYTF.

This clonotype came up a few times. The CDR3 sequence: CASSPWTGRKNQPQHF. For the CDR3, the DNA is TGTGCCAGCAGTCCATGGACAGGGCGGAAAAATCAGCCCCAGCATTTT. The chain recombines TRBV28 with TRBJ1-5, with 8 bases lining up with TRBD1. V lost 5 bases and J lost 4; bases outside the gene matches: 10. The CDR3 has 16 residues. Germline CDR1 and CDR2: MDHEN and SYDVKM.

In this sample, this clonotype turned up many times. The chain links TRBV12-3 or TRBV12-4 to TRBJ2-4; TRBD1 aligns across 9 bases. V was pared by 1 base and J by 8 bases, with 6 bases of the junction left unmatched. The CDR3 has 15 amino acids. The CDR3 loop reads CASSLGTGDEDIQYF. The CDR3 nucleotides are TGTGCCAGCAGTTTAGGGACAGGGGATGAGGACATTCAGTACTTC.

Worth noting for this clonotype: This clone may be a read error of a much larger clone one base away. This CDR3 is missing its conserved last phenylalanine or tryptophan, likely due to a read error. This sequence joins TRBV12-3 or TRBV12-4 and TRBJ1-2, with a possible D match to TRBD1 (5 bases). The germline V and J ends were trimmed by 2 bases and 8 bases, with 15 bases remaining between them. The CDR3 is 14 amino acids. The CDR3 spells CASSLSSGARGYTL. As DNA, the CDR3 is TGTGCCAGCAGTTTATCCTCCGGGGCCAGAGGCTACACCCTC.

This clonotype was seen ten or more times. The chain recombines TRBV28 with TRBJ2-5; 8 positions agree with TRBD1. The length of the CDR3 is 15 residues. The germline V gene has CDR1 MDHEN and CDR2 SYDVKM. After removal of 7 bases from V and 5 bases from J, the junction contained 12 bases not matched to a gene. CDR3 DNA: TGTGCCAGCAACCACTATGCAGGGGGCGCGGAGACCCAGTACTTC. Translated: CASNHYAGGAETQYF.

The genes are TRBV20-1 and TRBJ1-1; TRBD1 aligns across 7 bases. CDR3 length: 15 residues. The germline V gene encodes CDR1 DFQATT and CDR2 SNEGSKA (reference sequence). V was clipped by 3 bases and J by 0 bases; unmatched bases: 7. The CDR3 DNA follows: TGCAGTGCTAGTAAATCCGGGACAGTGAACACTGAAGCTTTCTTT. It specifies CSASKSGTVNTEAFF.

This clonotype has at least ten counts. The chain uses TRBV28 and TRBJ2-7, with 7 bases matching TRBD1. The V and J ends lost 6 bases and 7 bases, in that order; junction bases with no gene match: 9. The CDR3 covers 13 residues. Germline V gene sequence: CDR1 MDHEN, CDR2 SYDVKM. The CDR3 DNA sequence: TGTGCCAGCAGCCGGGACAGACCCTTTGAGCAGTACTTC. Its protein is CASSRDRPFEQYF.

This clonotype was observed at least ten times. V is TRBV29-1 and J is TRBJ2-5; a weak D match, TRBD2 (5 bases). Germline CDR1 is SQVTM and CDR2 is ANQGSEA. V lost 3 bases and J lost 9, with 17 bases in between. The CDR3 runs to 13 residues. This chain's CDR3 is CSVDQVGDASQYF. The CDR3 DNA reads as TGCAGCGTTGATCAGGTCGGGGATGCGTCCCAGTACTTC.

Many counts were recorded for this clonotype. This sequence joins TRBV28 and TRBJ1-2, with TRBD1 as a possible D gene (6 bases). The V end lost 7 bases, the J end lost 4 bases, and 13 bases lay between the germline ends. Germline CDR1 MDHEN, CDR2 SYDVKM. CDR3 length: 13 residues. This CDR3 is CASKAGGVYGYTF. CDR3 DNA: TGTGCCAGCAAGGCGGGGGGCGTCTATGGCTACACCTTC.

CDR3 in DNA: TGTGCCAGCACCCCGGGGCGTAACACAGATACGCAGTATTTT. Translation: CASTPGRNTDTQYF. This chain links TRBV28 with TRBJ2-3, with D possibly being TRBD1 or TRBD2 (5 bases each). CDR3 length: 14 residues. V was trimmed by 7 bases and J by 2 bases, leaving 13 bases between them. Germline CDR1 reads MDHEN; CDR2 reads SYDVKM.

The chain uses TRBV25-1 and TRBJ2-7; D is tentatively TRBD1 or TRBD2 (6 bases each). This CDR3 comprises 11 residues. Germline assignment: CDR1 MGHDK and CDR2 SYGVNS. Trimming removed 8 bases at V and 12 bases at J, with 17 bases between. The CDR3 coding sequence is TGTGCCAGCGGGGGTTGGGGGGCGTCGTACTTC. It translates to CASGGWGASYF.

This clonotype was seen many times. The chain recombines TRBV6-1 with TRBJ1-5, with TRBD1 as a possible D gene (6 bases). Germline CDR1 and CDR2: MNHNS and SASEGT. The V and J ends lost 4 bases and 3 bases respectively, with 16 bases between them. The CDR3 loop spans 16 amino acids. The CDR3 here is CASSGEDRGYNQPQHF. The CDR3 region has the DNA TGTGCCAGCAGTGGGGAGGATAGGGGGTACAATCAGCCCCAGCATTTT.

This clonotype was seen only a few times. The chain recombines TRBV20-1 with TRBJ1-1; weak D call: TRBD1 (6 bases). Germline V gene sequence: CDR1 DFQATT, CDR2 SNEGSKA (reference sequence). Trimming shortened V by 6 bases and J by 5 bases, and 16 bases separated the two germline ends. The CDR3 consists of 13 residues. CDR3 coding DNA: TGCAGTGCGGCAAACAGGGTTAGGACTGAAGCTTTCTTT. Its translation: CSAANRVRTEAFF.

For this clonotype: A much larger clone lies a single base off, so this may be a read error. This chain uses TRBV6-1 with TRBJ1-2; unclear D gene. The CDR3 extends over 13 amino acids. Germline lookup yields CDR1 MNHNS and CDR2 SASEGT. The CDR3 loop is CASSDGRNYGHTF. CDR3 coding DNA: TGTGCCAGCAGTGATGGGAGGAACTATGGCCACACCTTC.